These 25 T cell receptor beta chains were all obtained from the same sample, sequenced in a study of blood T cells in healthy people across ages. PCR was performed a second time for about 7 to 12 cycles using a sample-barcoded 5' primer and a J-beta primer mix. MiXCR, run by TCRdb on the 5' RACE reads, gives a single entry per CDR3 protein. The table records approximately 1.5 million distinct CDR3 sequences, roughly 32% of them present only once. The sample taken for sequencing was blood. All receptors come from a woman between 25 and 40 years old in good health.

The chain couples TRBV20-1 to TRBJ2-7, with D possibly TRBD1 on 6 matching bases. Deletions cut 1 base from V and 7 bases from J, with 14 bases between. From germline, CDR1 is DFQATT and CDR2 SNEGSKA (reference sequence). This CDR3 has 13 amino acids. In DNA form, the CDR3 reads TGCAGTGCTAGAGCCACAGGGCCTCGGGAGCAGTACTTC. This sequence encodes CSARATGPREQYF.

There are a few counts of this clonotype. This chain uses TRBV7-9 with TRBJ2-1; D is ambiguous. The CDR3 spans 14 residues. Trimming took 5 bases from V and 6 from J, leaving 14 bases between them. Germline CDR1 is SEHNR and CDR2 is FQNEAQ (reference sequence). The CDR3 protein is CASSNPSGINEQFF. DNA of the CDR3: TGTGCCAGCAGCAATCCCTCTGGGATCAATGAGCAGTTCTTC.

The CDR3 here is CASSLDNGQGMSYEQYF. In DNA form, the CDR3 reads TGTGCCAGCAGCTTAGACAACGGCCAGGGGATGTCCTACGAGCAGTACTTC. V gene TRBV7-2 combines with J gene TRBJ2-7; D might be TRBD1 (6 bases). The CDR3 consists of 17 residues. Germline V gene sequence: CDR1 SGHTA, CDR2 FQGNSA. V dropped 1 base and J dropped 1 base, with 17 bases sitting between them.

This clonotype was counted at least ten times. J is TRBJ2-3 and V is TRBV29-1; D is unresolved. Trimming stripped 7 bases from V and 2 bases from J, with 4 bases between. The CDR3 runs to 10 residues. The germline CDR1 and CDR2 sequences are SQVTM and ANQGSEA. The CDR3, as DNA: TGCAGCGCTCACACAGATACGCAGTATTTT. Protein: CSAHTDTQYF.

The chain links TRBV5-1 to TRBJ2-2; 7 positions match TRBD2. Germline loops: CDR1 SGHRS, CDR2 YFSETQ. Germline trimming cut 4 bases from V and 7 bases from J; bases unmatched to any gene: 16. The CDR3 covers 17 residues. This CDR3 reads CASSAMLEAGRGGELFF. CDR3 DNA: TGCGCCAGCAGCGCCATGCTGGAAGCGGGACGAGGCGGGGAGCTGTTTTTT.

J is TRBJ2-1 and V is TRBV2; D possibly corresponds to TRBD2 (6 bases). This CDR3 is built from 15 residues. The ends were cut back, 4 bases at V and 8 bases at J, with 18 bases in the middle. Germline lookup yields CDR1 SNHLY and CDR2 FYNNEI. This CDR3 is CASSGIFAGWDEQFF. CDR3 DNA: TGTGCCAGCAGTGGGATTTTTGCGGGGTGGGATGAGCAGTTCTTC.

The CDR3 coding sequence is TGTGCCAGTGCCAAGGGACTTCAGTACAATGAGCAGTTCTTC. It codes for CASAKGLQYNEQFF. This chain connects TRBV2 to TRBJ2-1; D may be TRBD2 (6 bases). The CDR3 length is 14 residues. Per germline, CDR1 SNHLY and CDR2 FYNNEI. The V gene lost 9 bases and the J gene lost 4 bases, with 16 bases spanning the gap.

The chain employs TRBV4-1 and TRBJ2-7; TRBD1 matches 10 bases. The CDR3 spans 16 residues. Losses at the gene ends were 3 bases for V and 6 bases for J; bases not matched to a gene: 11. Per germline, CDR1 MGHRA and CDR2 YSYEKL. CDR3 bases: TGCGCCAGCAGCCAGGGCCCGGGACAGGGGTTCGGCGAGCAGTACTTC. Its protein is CASSQGPGQGFGEQYF.

The chain uses TRBV25-1 and TRBJ1-2; TRBD1 might be the D (5 bases). Germline V lookup: CDR1 MGHDK, CDR2 SYGVNS. V dropped 3 bases and J dropped 0 bases, with 17 bases sitting between them. The CDR3 extends over 17 amino acids. Here the CDR3 reads CASSDFRERGSNYGYTF. Written as DNA, the CDR3 is TGTGCCAGCAGTGATTTCAGGGAACGTGGCTCTAACTATGGCTACACCTTC.

As concerns this clonotype: A junction boundary mismatches the germline segment, possibly from a read error. CDR3: CSVEYSRSTDTRYF. In nucleotides, the CDR3 is TGCAGCGTTGAGTACAGCCGAAGCACAGATACGCGGTATTTT. V and J are TRBV29-1 and TRBJ2-3; D uncertain. CDR1 is SQVTM and CDR2 is ANQGSEA in the germline V gene. The CDR3 covers 14 residues.

This clonotype was found many times. The V gene is TRBV7-3, the J gene TRBJ2-7; 9 bases fit TRBD1. Per the germline V gene, CDR1 is SGHTA and CDR2 is FQGTGA. The junction had 9 bases not matched to a gene; V was cut back by 6 bases and J by 3 bases. The CDR3 runs 15 residues. DNA of the CDR3: TGTGCCAGCAGTTTATCTGGGACAGGGCTCTACGAGCAGTACTTC. The encoded protein is CASSLSGTGLYEQYF.

The CDR3 loop is CASSSKGASYNEQFF. The CDR3 DNA sequence: TGTGCCAGCAGTAGCAAGGGGGCCTCCTACAATGAGCAGTTCTTC. The chain combines TRBV7-9 with TRBJ2-1, with 7 nucleotides matching TRBD1. The CDR3 runs to 15 residues. V trimming: 6 bases; J trimming: 0 bases; junction bases outside the gene matches: 5. In germline, CDR1 is SEHNR, CDR2 FQNEAQ (reference sequence). The whole variable domain, remainder taken from reference TRBV7-9 and TRBJ2-1, is DTGVSQNPRHKITKRGQNVTFRCDPISEHNRLYWYRQTLGQGPEFLTYFQNEAQLEKSRLLSDRFSAERPKGSFSTLEIQRTEQGDSAMYLCASSSKGASYNEQFFGPGTRLTVL.

This clonotype has a handful of counts. V and J are TRBV6-6 and TRBJ1-4, with D perhaps TRBD1 (5 bases). The CDR3 is 12 residues long. The ends were cut back, 8 bases at V and 8 bases at J, with 12 bases in the middle. CDR1 and CDR2 (germline): MNHNY, SVGAGI (reference sequence). Here the CDR3 reads CASGGSREKLFF. The CDR3 DNA reads as TGTGCCAGCGGGGGATCTCGCGAAAAACTGTTTTTT.

The chain carries TRBV12-3 or TRBV12-4 and TRBJ1-5; D remains ambiguous. The length of the CDR3 is 15 residues. V was cut by 3 bases and J by 7 bases, with 16 bases left in between. The chain's CDR3 is CASSFDGPAGQPQHF. In nucleotides, the CDR3 is TGTGCCAGCAGTTTCGACGGGCCGGCGGGGCAGCCCCAGCATTTT.

The chain combines TRBV11-1 with TRBJ2-7; 9 nucleotides line up with TRBD2. The CDR3 has 15 residues. V gave up 5 bases and J gave up 4 bases; unmatched junction bases: 9. Per germline, CDR1 SGHAT and CDR2 FQDESV (reference sequence). The chain's CDR3 is CASSPLDSGRYEQYF. CDR3 nucleotide sequence: TGTGCCAGCAGCCCTCTCGATAGCGGGAGATACGAGCAGTACTTC.

The chain carries TRBV5-1 and TRBJ2-5; D might be TRBD2 (5 bases). The J call may be mistaken, given a closer DNA end match to TRBJ2-7. Germline V lookup: CDR1 SGHRS, CDR2 YFSETQ. This CDR3 comprises 15 residues. The CDR3 sequence is CASSLAVERNYEQYF. The CDR3 DNA reads as TGCGCCAGCAGCTTGGCCGTGGAGCGGAACTACGAGCAGTACTTC.

V usage is TRBV11-1 and J usage is TRBJ2-1, with 11 bases aligning to TRBD2. The CDR3 sequence is 17 residues long. With V trimmed by 2 bases and J by 7 bases, 10 bases remained unmatched. CDR1 SGHAT and CDR2 FQDESV come from the germline V gene (reference sequence). CDR3 sequence reads: CASSLRISGGARNEQFF. The CDR3 nucleotides read TGTGCCAGCAGCTTAAGGATTAGCGGGGGGGCGAGGAATGAGCAGTTCTTC.

CDR3 in amino acids: CATGGSNQAEQFF. As DNA, the CDR3 is TGTGCAACAGGGGGCTCAAATCAGGCTGAGCAGTTCTTC. The V call is TRBV10-3, the J call TRBJ2-1, with TRBD1 matching 9 bases. Germline values: CDR1 ENHRY, CDR2 SYGVKD. CDR3 length: 13 amino acids.

The V and J genes are TRBV10-3 and TRBJ1-5; 7 bases line up with TRBD1. V lost 10 bases and J lost 7; bases outside the gene matches: 4. The V gene's germline CDR1 is ENHRY and CDR2 SYGVKD. The length of the CDR3 is 11 residues. CDR3 bases: TGTGCCAGCGAACAGGGGCAGCCCCAGCATTTT. Amino acid sequence: CASEQGQPQHF.

The V call is TRBV21-1, the J call TRBJ2-5; TRBD2 is taken as the D call from the table, unchecked against the DNA. TRBV21-1 is a pseudogene locus. The CDR3 totals 12 residues. This CDR3 is CASSNLGGEQYF. In nucleotides, the CDR3 is TGTGCCAGCAGCAACCTGGGAGGTGAGCAGTACTTC.

This clonotype was observed many times. The chain couples TRBV29-1 to TRBJ2-7, with TRBD2 matching 7 bases. The length of the CDR3 is 15 residues. Trimming cost V 4 bases and J 4 bases; bases outside gene matches: 13. Germline V lookup: CDR1 SQVTM, CDR2 ANQGSEA. The CDR3 spells CSVGGVGGPGYEQYF. CDR3 coding DNA: TGCAGCGTTGGAGGAGTGGGAGGGCCGGGGTACGAGCAGTACTTC.

The chain combines TRBV2 with TRBJ1-2; 8 bases align to TRBD1. There are 17 residues in the CDR3. From germline, CDR1 is SNHLY and CDR2 FYNNEI. J lost 1 base, V lost 3 bases, and 10 bases had no gene match. The CDR3 coding sequence is TGTGCCAGCAGTGAGCGGGACAGGCCCAAGGGTAACTATGGCTACACCTTC. Translated, it gives CASSERDRPKGNYGYTF.

This clonotype was recorded only once. This rearrangement joins TRBV18 to TRBJ2-4, with D perhaps TRBD1 (6 bases). With the DNA end fitting TRBJ2-7 better, the J assignment may be wrong. This CDR3 spans 14 amino acids. Looked up from germline, CDR1 is KGHSH and CDR2 is LQKENI. Written as DNA, the CDR3 is TGTGCCAGCTCAGACGCAACAGGGTTTAGCGAGCAGTACTTC. Protein sequence: CASSDATGFSEQYF.

This sequence joins TRBV27 and TRBJ1-1, with D maybe TRBD1 (6 bases). Trimming took 6 bases from V and 4 from J, leaving 18 bases between them. This CDR3 comprises 15 residues. The germline V gene encodes CDR1 MNHEY and CDR2 SMNVEV (reference sequence). CDR3 in DNA: TGTGCCAGCAGGGGGGGACACCCTAGGGTCACTGAAGCTTTCTTT. Protein product: CASRGGHPRVTEAFF.

The chain is built from TRBV11-2 and TRBJ2-5; 7 bases are shared with TRBD1. The J call could be wrong; TRBJ2-7 is a better fit for the DNA end. This CDR3 comprises 15 residues. The germline gives CDR1 SGHAT, CDR2 FQNNGV. The DNA for the CDR3 is TGTGCCAGCAGCTTAGGGCAGGGGGTCGGCTACGAGCAGTACTTC. Its protein is CASSLGQGVGYEQYF.